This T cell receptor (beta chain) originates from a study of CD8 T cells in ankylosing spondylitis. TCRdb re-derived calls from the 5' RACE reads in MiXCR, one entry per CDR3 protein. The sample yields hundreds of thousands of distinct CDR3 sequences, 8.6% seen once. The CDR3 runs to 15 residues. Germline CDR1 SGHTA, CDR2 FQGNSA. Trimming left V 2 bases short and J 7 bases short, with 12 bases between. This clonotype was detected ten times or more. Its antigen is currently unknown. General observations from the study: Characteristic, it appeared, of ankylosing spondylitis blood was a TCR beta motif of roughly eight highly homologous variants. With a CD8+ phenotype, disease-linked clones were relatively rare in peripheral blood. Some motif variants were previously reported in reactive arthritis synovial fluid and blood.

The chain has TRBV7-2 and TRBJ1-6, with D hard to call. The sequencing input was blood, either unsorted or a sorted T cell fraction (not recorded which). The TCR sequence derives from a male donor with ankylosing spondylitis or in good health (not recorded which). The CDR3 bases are TGTGCCAGCAGCTTAACACCCGGGCAGAATTCACCCCTCCACTTT. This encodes CASSLTPGQNSPLHF.